This TCR beta chain was identified during a study of T cell responses to AZD1222 COVID-19 vaccine. Germline V gives CDR1 SGHTA, CDR2 FQGNSA. The CDR3 contains 14 residues. Unmatched junction bases numbered 7, after V lost 5 bases and J lost 13 bases. Only in-frame clones appear in the TCRdb table, and some are missing; sequencing was by immunoSEQ multiplex PCR. The sample includes 80,000 or so clones, roughly 90% seen only once; the top ten take roughly 4.7%. Study results and limitations: Clonal diversity may have been underestimated, and the donors were mostly white British, with more females than males.

This clone was found a few times. Its target is unknown. The material sequenced was peripheral blood, taken 28 days after the second AZD1222 dose. The genes are TRBV7-2 and TRBJ1-6, with 11 nucleotides matching TRBD1. This TCR derives from an adult who received the AZD1222 COVID-19 vaccine. CDR3 region: CASSPWTGGEPLHF. CDR3 nucleotides: TGTGCCAGCAGCCCTTGGACAGGGGGCGAGCCCCTCCACTTT.